This T cell receptor beta chain appears in the sequencing data of a study of blood T cells in healthy people across ages. Study results and limitations: Higher diversity, along with more naive CD4+ cells, distinguished long-lived donors from aged donors.

Next came a second PCR, run for about 6 to 12 cycles, which used a sample-barcoded 5' primer along with a J-beta primer mix. Via MiXCR, TCRdb re-called the 5' RACE reads, giving one row per CDR3 protein. The sample records about 590,000 distinct CDR3 sequences, about 28% being singletons. Many counts were recorded for this clonotype. Its antigen is unknown. CDR3 length equals 15 residues. Germline V gives CDR1 MNHNY, CDR2 SVGAGI (reference sequence). Between the trimmed V and J ends, which lost 5 bases and 0 bases, there was a span of 12 bases. The source of this sequence is a woman older than 75 in good health. Sequencing was carried out using blood. The chain couples TRBV6-6 to TRBJ2-3; a weak D match, TRBD2 (5 bases). CDR3 amino acids: CASSTARTSTDTQYF. CDR3 nucleotides: TGTGCCAGCAGTACCGCAAGGACTAGCACAGATACGCAGTATTTT.